Reported below is one T cell receptor (beta chain). The antigen is undetermined. Germline CDR1 reads SGHNT; CDR2 reads YYREEE (reference sequence). The CDR3 extends over 18 amino acids. V gave up 4 bases and J gave up 1 base; unmatched junction bases: 14. The entry originates in a study of early T cells in non-severe SARS-CoV-2 infection. The study, taken as a whole, reports: CD4 and private specificities were missed by VDJdb matching, which favored anti-spike CD8 responses.

TCRdb passed the 5' RACE reads through MiXCR, listing each CDR3 protein once. The table has about 64,000 distinct CDR3 sequences, 11% seen once. This clonotype was obtained from an adult who was a healthcare worker with PCR-confirmed SARS-CoV-2 infection or an uninfected control (not recorded which). The sequencing used whole blood, collected at baseline. The chain is built from TRBV5-4 and TRBJ2-5; 9 nucleotides line up with TRBD2. The CDR3 sequence is CASSPKPPAGGFQETQYF. The CDR3 region has the DNA TGTGCCAGCAGCCCAAAACCTCCAGCGGGGGGTTTCCAAGAGACCCAGTACTTC. The variable domain in full, with the rest retrieved from reference TRBV5-4 and TRBJ2-5, is ETGVTQSPTHLIKTRGQQVTLRCSSQSGHNTVSWYQQALGQGPQFIFQYYREEENGRGNFPPRFSGLQFPNYSSELNVNALELDDSALYLCASSPKPPAGGFQETQYFGPGTRLLVL.